This is a list of T cell receptor beta chains from one sample in a study of blood T cells in healthy people across ages. TCRdb independently ran MiXCR on the 5' RACE reads; one entry per CDR3 protein. Here the sample spans roughly 2 million distinct CDR3 sequences, about 50% being singletons. Sequenced input: blood. Source of these receptors: a middle-aged woman in good health. Both conserved end residues are part of each CDR3. The order of the fields is J gene, D gene, CDR3 length, clone size, V gene, CDR3 DNA, CDR3 protein. The D gene is left open where the match is weak. Clone sizes are given selectively: once, few, many, or a class where the clone is expanded.

J gene: TRBJ1-2
D gene: .
CDR3 length: 13
clone size: few
V gene: TRBV3-1
CDR3 DNA: TGTGCCAGCAGCCAAGATGAGGTGGGTGGCTACACCTTC
CDR3 protein: CASSQDEVGGYTF

J gene: TRBJ2-7
D gene: TRBD1
CDR3 length: 15
clone size: .
V gene: TRBV7-9
CDR3 DNA: TGTGCCAGCAGCTTGGTTTCCGGGACAGCCTACGAGCAGTACTTC
CDR3 protein: CASSLVSGTAYEQYF

J gene: TRBJ2-3
D gene: .
CDR3 length: 14
clone size: .
V gene: TRBV4-2
CDR3 DNA: TGTGCCAGCAGCCAAGAATTTGACACAGATACGCAGTATTTT
CDR3 protein: CASSQEFDTDTQYF

J gene: TRBJ1-1
D gene: .
CDR3 length: 18
clone size: .
V gene: TRBV3-1
CDR3 DNA: TGTGCCAGCAGCCAAAGGGTGAATTACAGGCGTTTGAACACTGAAGCTTTCTTT
CDR3 protein: CASSQRVNYRRLNTEAFF

J gene: TRBJ1-2
D gene: .
CDR3 length: 17
clone size: once
V gene: TRBV6-5
CDR3 DNA: TGTGCCAGCAGTTCCCCTCCTCCCTCCGGGACGTACTATGGCTACACCTTC
CDR3 protein: CASSSPPPSGTYYGYTF

J gene: TRBJ1-4
D gene: TRBD1
CDR3 length: 15
clone size: .
V gene: TRBV11-2
CDR3 DNA: TGTGCCAGCTCTAAACTGGGGGACAGGGGTGAAAAACTGTTTTTT
CDR3 protein: CASSKLGDRGEKLFF

J gene: TRBJ1-2
D gene: TRBD1
CDR3 length: 13
clone size: .
V gene: TRBV20-1
CDR3 DNA: TGCAGTGCTGAGAACGGACAGGGAGGCGGCTACACCTTC
CDR3 protein: CSAENGQGGGYTF

J gene: TRBJ1-1
D gene: .
CDR3 length: 14
clone size: few
V gene: TRBV12-3/TRBV12-4
CDR3 DNA: TGTGCCAGCAGTTTCAGGACGGTGAACACTGAAGCTTTCTTT
CDR3 protein: CASSFRTVNTEAFF

J gene: TRBJ2-3
D gene: .
CDR3 length: 15
clone size: many
V gene: TRBV9
CDR3 DNA: TGTGCCAGCAGCGTAGGCAACAGGGAAGGAGATACGCAGTATTTT
CDR3 protein: CASSVGNREGDTQYF

J gene: TRBJ2-7
D gene: .
CDR3 length: 14
clone size: .
V gene: TRBV4-3
CDR3 DNA: TGCGCCAGCAGCCAAGATAAAACGCACACCGAGCAGTACTTC
CDR3 protein: CASSQDKTHTEQYF

J gene: TRBJ2-5
D gene: .
CDR3 length: 15
clone size: once
V gene: TRBV5-1
CDR3 DNA: TGCGCCAGCAGCAGCCCTAAGGGGCTGGGAGAGACCCAGTACTTC
CDR3 protein: CASSSPKGLGETQYF

J gene: TRBJ2-1
D gene: .
CDR3 length: 16
clone size: .
V gene: TRBV4-1
CDR3 DNA: TGCGCCAGCAGCCAAGAGAGGCGAGGACCCCGTAATGAGCAGTTCTTC
CDR3 protein: CASSQERRGPRNEQFF

J gene: TRBJ1-2
D gene: TRBD1
CDR3 length: 16
clone size: .
V gene: TRBV6-1
CDR3 DNA: TGTGCCAGCAGTGACCTGGGGACAGTACTTAACTATGGCTACACCTTC
CDR3 protein: CASSDLGTVLNYGYTF

J gene: TRBJ2-7
D gene: TRBD2
CDR3 length: 14
clone size: .
V gene: TRBV4-1
CDR3 DNA: TGCGCCAGCAGCCATCGGGGGGGCCACTACGAGCAGTACTTC
CDR3 protein: CASSHRGGHYEQYF

J gene: TRBJ2-1
D gene: TRBD2
CDR3 length: 15
clone size: .
V gene: TRBV29-1
CDR3 DNA: TGCAGCGTTGAAGACGGGTCTAGCGGATACAATGAGCAGTTCTTC
CDR3 protein: CSVEDGSSGYNEQFF

J gene: TRBJ2-7
D gene: TRBD1
CDR3 length: 17
clone size: .
V gene: TRBV5-1
CDR3 DNA: TGCGCCAGCAGCTTGCTTCATGCCGGACAGGGGGCGTACGAGCAGTACTTC
CDR3 protein: CASSLLHAGQGAYEQYF

J gene: TRBJ1-5
D gene: .
CDR3 length: 11
clone size: .
V gene: TRBV20-1
CDR3 DNA: TGCAGTGCTAGAGGAATTCAGCCCCAGCATTTT
CDR3 protein: CSARGIQPQHF

J gene: TRBJ2-7
D gene: TRBD1
CDR3 length: 15
clone size: .
V gene: TRBV6-2/TRBV6-3
CDR3 DNA: TGTGCCAGCAGTTACGGGACAGCATCCTATTACGAGCAGTACTTC
CDR3 protein: CASSYGTASYYEQYF

J gene: TRBJ2-1
D gene: TRBD2
CDR3 length: 18
clone size: .
V gene: TRBV20-1
CDR3 DNA: TGCAGTGCTAGTAGCCTAGCGGGGCTACGAGGCTCCTACAATGAGCAGTTCTTC
CDR3 protein: CSASSLAGLRGSYNEQFF

J gene: TRBJ2-7
D gene: .
CDR3 length: 16
clone size: few
V gene: TRBV10-3
CDR3 DNA: TGTGCCATCAGTGAGTCTGAGGGGGACAACTCCTACGAGCAGTACTTC
CDR3 protein: CAISESEGDNSYEQYF

J gene: TRBJ2-3
D gene: .
CDR3 length: 16
clone size: .
V gene: TRBV9
CDR3 DNA: TGTGCCAGCAGCCTCTCCCGTGAGCGGAGATCAGATACGCAGTATTTT
CDR3 protein: CASSLSRERRSDTQYF